The 17 T cell receptor beta chains in this list originate from one sample, sequenced in a study of CD8+ T cells in alopecia areata. The sequencing template was cDNA reverse transcribed from extracted RNA. The assay was immunoSEQ multiplex PCR, and TCRdb's table has in-frame clones only and misses some. This repertoire shows 110,000 or so clones, around 54% found once; its top ten account for 3% to 4%. Treatment: oral pan-JAK inhibitor, 5-10 mg twice daily. Sample: CD4+ T cells sorted from blood, taken at week 24, from a patient treated with tofacitinib. All receptors come from a human donor with alopecia areata.

The J gene is TRBJ1-5, the V gene TRBV2, with a tentative D call TRBD1 (6 bases). The CDR3 length is 13 residues. Germline CDR1 SNHLY, CDR2 FYNNEI. Trimming shortened V by 6 bases and J by 4 bases, and 10 bases separated the two germline ends. The CDR3 protein is CASRQGLNQPQHF. The CDR3 nucleotides are TGTGCCAGCAGGCAGGGGCTTAATCAGCCCCAGCATTTT. Supplemented by reference TRBV2 and TRBJ1-5, the full variable domain reads EPEVTQTPSHQVTQMGQEVILRCVPISNHLYFYWYRQILGQKVEFLVSFYNNEISEKSEIFDDQFSVERPDGSNFTLKIRSTKLEDSAMYFCASRQGLNQPQHFGDGTRLSIL.

The CDR3 DNA reads TGTGCCAGCAGCCCTATGGGACTCTCCTACGAGCAGTACTTC. It is translated as CASSPMGLSYEQYF. The chain recombines TRBV7-2 with TRBJ2-7, with a weak D call TRBD2 (6 bases). Germline-derived CDR1 and CDR2 are SGHTA and FQGNSA. V was shortened by 5 bases and J by 0 bases, with 11 bases between the two germline ends. The CDR3 is 14 residues long.

The chain combines TRBV5-1 with TRBJ1-6; 8 bases are shared with TRBD1. This CDR3 contains 17 residues. With V trimmed by 3 bases and J by 0 bases, 5 bases remained unmatched. Germline-derived CDR1 and CDR2 are SGHRS and YFSETQ. The CDR3 here is CASSSRQGSSYNSPLHF. CDR3 coding DNA: TGCGCCAGCAGCTCCCGACAGGGGAGCTCCTATAATTCACCCCTCCACTTT.

This sequence joins TRBV4-1 and TRBJ2-3; D possibly matches TRBD1 or TRBD2 (6 bases each). Germline CDR1 reads MGHRA; CDR2 reads YSYEKL. Trimming stripped 4 bases from V and 1 base from J, with 15 bases between. This CDR3 has 16 residues. The CDR3 loop reads CASSPLGGVGTDTQYF. CDR3 DNA sequence: TGCGCCAGCAGCCCCCTGGGGGGCGTGGGCACAGATACGCAGTATTTT.

The rearrangement links TRBV10-3 to TRBJ2-5, with 9 positions matching TRBD1. The germline V gene encodes CDR1 ENHRY and CDR2 SYGVKD. Trimming took 8 bases from V and 4 from J; bases not matched to a gene: 5. CDR3 size: 13 residues. The DNA of the CDR3 is TGTGCCATCTCCGGGACAGGGAGAGAGACCCAGTACTTC. It translates to CAISGTGRETQYF.

V gene TRBV5-1 combines with J gene TRBJ2-7, with 12 bases fitting TRBD2. Germline V lookup: CDR1 SGHRS, CDR2 YFSETQ. This CDR3 spans 14 amino acids. V lost 4 bases to trimming and J lost 2 bases; unmatched junction nucleotides: 1. CDR3 sequence (DNA): TGCGCCAGCAGCCCTAGCGGGGGGGCCTACGAGCAGTACTTC. Its translation is CASSPSGGAYEQYF. Full variable domain (missing parts from reference TRBV5-1 and TRBJ2-7): KAGVTQTPRYLIKTRGQQVTLSCSPISGHRSVSWYQQTPGQGLQFLFEYFSETQRNKGNFPGRFSGRQFSNSRSEMNVSTLELGDSALYLCASSPSGGAYEQYFGPGTRLTVT.

This clone was seen more than once but under ten times. The CDR3 here is CAWSAGTDTQYF. The CDR3 DNA reads TGTGCCTGGAGTGCGGGTACAGATACGCAGTATTTT. The genes are TRBV30 and TRBJ2-3; D gene ambiguous. Looked up from germline, CDR1 is GTSNPN and CDR2 is SVGIG (reference sequence). The CDR3 loop spans 12 amino acids. Trimming stripped 1 base from V and 3 bases from J, with 5 bases between.

V and J are TRBV10-3 and TRBJ2-5; TRBD2 matches 11 bases. CDR1 is ENHRY and CDR2 is SYGVKD in the germline V gene. The CDR3 loop spans 16 amino acids. J lost 1 base, V lost 8 bases, and 9 bases had no gene match. CDR3 sequence (DNA): TGTGCCATCTCTAGCGGGGGGCCCTATTCCCAAGAGACCCAGTACTTC. Translating gives CAISSGGPYSQETQYF.

This chain uses TRBV6-5 with TRBJ2-7, with D tentatively TRBD1 or TRBD2 (5 bases each). This CDR3 has 15 residues. Germline V gives CDR1 MNHEY, CDR2 SVGAGI. Trimming took off 0 bases at V and 4 bases at J, with 13 bases between the two ends. The CDR3 region is CASSYSFRGTYEQYF. As DNA, the CDR3 is TGTGCCAGCAGTTACTCTTTCAGAGGGACGTACGAGCAGTACTTC.

In its sample, this clone was seen a few times. V and J are TRBV5-1 and TRBJ2-7, with 7 bases aligning to TRBD1. Trimming cost V 4 bases and J 2 bases; bases outside gene matches: 3. This CDR3 region has 13 residues. Germline V gene sequence: CDR1 SGHRS, CDR2 YFSETQ. The CDR3 region is CASSTGEAYEQYF. The CDR3 DNA follows: TGCGCCAGCAGCACAGGGGAAGCCTACGAGCAGTACTTC.

The CDR3 here is CASSPVHQESYEQYF. Written as DNA, the CDR3 is TGTGCCAGCTCACCAGTACATCAGGAATCCTACGAGCAGTACTTC. The V gene is TRBV18, the J gene TRBJ2-7; D uncertain. This CDR3 region has 15 residues. The V gene's germline CDR1 is KGHSH and CDR2 LQKENI. Trimming pared 2 bases from V and 1 base from J, leaving 12 bases between.

This clone occurred a few times. The germline gene is not matched at one end of the junction; a read error may be the cause. V gene TRBV30 combines with J gene TRBJ2-3; D is perhaps TRBD2 (5 bases). The germline CDR1 and CDR2 sequences are GTSNPN and SVGIG (reference sequence). CDR3 length equals 11 residues. The CDR3 spells CAWSVGKRRNF. The CDR3 bases are TGTGCCTGGAGTGTAGGGAAGAGGAGGAATTTT.

Comments on this clone: Additional DNA sequences in this sample encode the identical CDR3. The V and J genes are TRBV30 and TRBJ2-1; D is undetermined. The CDR3 spans 13 residues. The ends were cut back, 1 base at V and 2 bases at J, with 6 bases in the middle. Germline CDR1 and CDR2: GTSNPN and SVGIG (reference sequence). In DNA, the CDR3 is TGTGCCTGGAGTGGCGGAGCCTACAATGAGCAGTTCTTC. Translated: CAWSGGAYNEQFF.

This chain connects TRBV30 to TRBJ1-2; D unclear. V lost 5 bases and J 6 bases, leaving 10 bases between the germline ends. This CDR3 has 11 amino acids. Germline CDR1 is GTSNPN and CDR2 is SVGIG (reference sequence). The CDR3: CAWSIPDGYTF. CDR3 DNA sequence: TGTGCCTGGTCGATCCCAGATGGCTACACCTTC.

The rearrangement joins TRBV7-9 to TRBJ2-4; D not resolved. Germline CDR1 reads SEHNR; CDR2 reads FQNEAQ (reference sequence). This CDR3 comprises 15 residues. V was cut by 5 bases and J by 13 bases, with 24 bases left in between. The chain's CDR3 is CASSQPMSAMTVQYF. The CDR3 nucleotides read TGTGCCAGCAGCCAACCGATGAGCGCGATGACCGTACAGTACTTC.

The chain has TRBV7-8 and TRBJ1-6; D is unclear. CDR3 size: 12 residues. Germline V gene data show CDR1 as SGHVS and CDR2 as FQNEAQ. Deletions cut 6 bases from V and 10 bases from J, with 10 bases between. The DNA of the CDR3 is TGTGCCAGCAGTCTAGTCGAATCACCCCTCCACTTT. Translation: CASSLVESPLHF. Together with reference TRBV7-8 and TRBJ1-6, the CDR3 gives the full variable domain: GAGVSQSPRYKVAKRGQDVALRCDPISGHVSLFWYQQALGQGPEFLTYFQNEAQLDKSGLPSDRFFAERPEGSVSTLKIQRTQQEDSAVYLCASSLVESPLHFGNGTRLTVT.

The chain couples TRBV14 to TRBJ1-1, with 9 bases matching TRBD1. Germline values: CDR1 SGHDN, CDR2 FVKESK. The CDR3 length is 14 residues. The V and J ends lost 5 bases and 4 bases, in that order; junction bases with no gene match: 5. Here the CDR3 DNA reads TGTGCCAGCAGCATTATGACAGGGGGCACTGAAGCTTTCTTT. Its protein is CASSIMTGGTEAFF. The complete variable domain, with remaining parts taken from reference TRBV14 and TRBJ1-1, reads EAGVTQFPSHSVIEKGQTVTLRCDPISGHDNLYWYRRVMGKEIKFLLHFVKESKQDESGMPNNRFLAERTGGTYSTLKVQPAELEDSGVYFCASSIMTGGTEAFFGQGTRLTVV.